The sequence of this TCR beta chain was determined in a study of a mutant IDH1 vaccine in newly diagnosed glioma. On this clone itself: Its antigen is undetermined.

The time point denotes: week 23, last vaccination. Each dose delivered 300 ug of mutant IDH1 20-mer peptide subcutaneously with imiquimod. TCRdb's copy holds only in-frame clones and misses some; the assay was immunoSEQ multiplex PCR. The data show some 80,000 clones, 75% to 90% seen once. Germline lookup yields CDR1 LNHDA and CDR2 SQIVND (reference sequence). The CDR3 is made up of 16 amino acids. Deletions cut 5 bases from V and 0 bases from J, with 15 bases between. The clonotype was recovered from a woman between 50 and 59 years old with glioma. The chain combines TRBV19 with TRBJ2-3; D is unresolved. Sample: PBMCs, taken from a glioma patient whose treatment included an IDH1 peptide vaccine. CDR3 bases: TGTGCCAGTAGTCTCCGGGTTAGCTCTAGCACAGATACGCAGTATTTT. It yields the protein CASSLRVSSSTDTQYF.